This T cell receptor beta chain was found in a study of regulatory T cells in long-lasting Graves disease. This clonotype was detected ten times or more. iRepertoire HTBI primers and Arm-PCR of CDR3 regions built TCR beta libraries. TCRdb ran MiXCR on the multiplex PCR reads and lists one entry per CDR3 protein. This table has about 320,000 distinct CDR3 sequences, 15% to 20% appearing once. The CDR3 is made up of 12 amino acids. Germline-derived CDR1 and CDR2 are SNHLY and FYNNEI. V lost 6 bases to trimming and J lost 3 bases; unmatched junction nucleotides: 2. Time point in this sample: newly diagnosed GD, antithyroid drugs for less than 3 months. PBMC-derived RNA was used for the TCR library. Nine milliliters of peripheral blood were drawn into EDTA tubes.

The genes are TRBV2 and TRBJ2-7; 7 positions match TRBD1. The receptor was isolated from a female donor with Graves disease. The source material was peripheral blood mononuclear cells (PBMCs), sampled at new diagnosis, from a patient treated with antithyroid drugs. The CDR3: CASSGDSYEQYF. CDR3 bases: TGTGCCAGCAGCGGGGACAGCTACGAGCAGTACTTC. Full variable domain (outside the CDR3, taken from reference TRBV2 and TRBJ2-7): EPEVTQTPSHQVTQMGQEVILRCVPISNHLYFYWYRQILGQKVEFLVSFYNNEISEKSEIFDDQFSVERPDGSNFTLKIRSTKLEDSAMYFCASSGDSYEQYFGPGTRLTVT.